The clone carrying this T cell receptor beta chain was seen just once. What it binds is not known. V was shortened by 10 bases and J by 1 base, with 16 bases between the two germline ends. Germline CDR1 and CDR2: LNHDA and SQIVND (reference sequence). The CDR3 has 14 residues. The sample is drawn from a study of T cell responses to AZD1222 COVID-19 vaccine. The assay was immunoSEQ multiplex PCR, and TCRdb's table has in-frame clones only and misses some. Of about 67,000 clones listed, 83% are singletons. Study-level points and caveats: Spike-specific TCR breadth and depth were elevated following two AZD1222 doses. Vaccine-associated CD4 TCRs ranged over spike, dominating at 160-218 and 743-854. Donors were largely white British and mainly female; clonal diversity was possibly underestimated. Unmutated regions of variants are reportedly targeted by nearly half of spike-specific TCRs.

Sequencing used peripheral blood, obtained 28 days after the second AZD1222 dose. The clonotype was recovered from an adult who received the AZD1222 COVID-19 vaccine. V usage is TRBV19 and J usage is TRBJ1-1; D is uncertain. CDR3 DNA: TGTGCCACCAAGGTGGGGTCCTCGAACACTGAAGCTTTCTTT. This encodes CATKVGSSNTEAFF.